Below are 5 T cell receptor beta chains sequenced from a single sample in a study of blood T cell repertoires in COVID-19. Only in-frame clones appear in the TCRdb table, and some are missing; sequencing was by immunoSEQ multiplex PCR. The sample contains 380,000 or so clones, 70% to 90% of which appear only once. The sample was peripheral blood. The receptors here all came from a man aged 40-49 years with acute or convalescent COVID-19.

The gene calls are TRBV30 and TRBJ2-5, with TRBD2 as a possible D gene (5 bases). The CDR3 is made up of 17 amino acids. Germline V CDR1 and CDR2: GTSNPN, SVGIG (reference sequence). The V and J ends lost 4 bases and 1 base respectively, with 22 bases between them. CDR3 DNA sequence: TGTGCCTGGACATTTGGCTTAGGGAGAGGATTCCAAGAGACCCAGTACTTC. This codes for CAWTFGLGRGFQETQYF.

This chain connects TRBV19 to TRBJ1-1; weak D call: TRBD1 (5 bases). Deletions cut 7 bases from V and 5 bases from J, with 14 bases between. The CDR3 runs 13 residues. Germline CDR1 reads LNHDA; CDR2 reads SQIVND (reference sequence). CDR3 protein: CASTKGLETEAFF. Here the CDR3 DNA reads TGTGCCAGTACCAAGGGGCTGGAAACTGAAGCTTTCTTT.

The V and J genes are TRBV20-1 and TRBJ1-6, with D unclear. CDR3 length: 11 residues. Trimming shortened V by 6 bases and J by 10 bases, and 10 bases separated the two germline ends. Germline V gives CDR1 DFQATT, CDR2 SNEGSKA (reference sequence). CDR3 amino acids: CSAQGGSPLHF. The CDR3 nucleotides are TGCAGTGCCCAAGGCGGGTCACCCCTCCACTTT.

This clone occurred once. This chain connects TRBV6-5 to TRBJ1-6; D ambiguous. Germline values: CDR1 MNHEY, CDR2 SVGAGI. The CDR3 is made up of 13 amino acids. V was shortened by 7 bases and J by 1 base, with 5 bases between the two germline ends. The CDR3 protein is CASIESYNSPLHF. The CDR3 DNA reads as TGTGCCAGCATAGAGTCCTATAATTCACCCCTCCACTTT.

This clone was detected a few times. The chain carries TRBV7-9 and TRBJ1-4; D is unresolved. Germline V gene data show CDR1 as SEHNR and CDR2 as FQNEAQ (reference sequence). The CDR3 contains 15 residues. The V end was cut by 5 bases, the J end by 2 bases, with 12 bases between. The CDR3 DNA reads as TGTGCCAGCAGCCCCGGTGGTTCCACTAATGAAAAACTGTTTTTT. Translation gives CASSPGGSTNEKLFF.